A single sample gave rise to the 7 T cell receptor beta chains below, sequenced in a study of cytomegalovirus exposure and HLA in healthy donors (TCRdb year 2017). The library came from the immunoSEQ multiplex PCR assay. For the multiplex PCR, a mixture combining 60 forward primers for TCR Vbeta segments and 13 reverse primers for TCR Jbeta segments was used. The table was pulled from immuneACCESS by TCRdb, which kept in-frame rearrangements only. Such tables lose some clones; where checked, under half of the loss comes from unresolved V genes, and the rest has no known cause. The sample table contains about 130,000 clones; only one count was recorded for roughly four fifths of them. The top ten hold 11% of the sample. The sequenced sample consisted of PBMCs. These receptors came from a male donor in good health and CMV-seropositive.

This chain connects TRBV4-3 to TRBJ2-7; maybe TRBD1 (6 bases). The CDR3 length is 15 residues. The ends were cut back, 0 bases at V and 3 bases at J, with 12 bases in the middle. Germline V lookup: CDR1 LGHNA, CDR2 YSLEER. As DNA, the CDR3 is TGCGCCAGCAGCCAAGATACCCAGGGGTTCTACGAGCAGTACTTC. This translates into CASSQDTQGFYEQYF.

The chain links TRBV27 to TRBJ1-4, with D hard to call. The germline V gene has CDR1 MNHEY and CDR2 SMNVEV (reference sequence). This CDR3 region has 15 residues. V lost 6 bases and J 5 bases, leaving 16 bases between the germline ends. CDR3 amino acids: CASRSTRARNEKLFF. DNA of the CDR3: TGTGCCAGCAGATCCACTCGAGCTAGGAATGAAAAACTGTTTTTT.

The chain carries TRBV29-1 and TRBJ2-3; 8 bases line up with TRBD1. V trimming: 5 bases; J trimming: 4 bases; junction bases outside the gene matches: 2. CDR1 SQVTM and CDR2 ANQGSEA come from the germline V gene. The CDR3 spans 12 residues. The CDR3 sequence is CSVPGGPDTQYF. The CDR3 DNA is TGCAGCGTTCCAGGGGGCCCAGATACGCAGTATTTT.

The CDR3 loop is CASSFPGSGRDDEQFF. In nucleotides, the CDR3 is TGTGCCAGCAGCTTCCCTGGGAGCGGGAGGGACGATGAGCAGTTCTTC. The rearrangement joins TRBV7-9 to TRBJ2-1, with 10 nucleotides matching TRBD2. The germline CDR1 and CDR2 sequences are SEHNR and FQNEAQ (reference sequence). Trimming at V came to 3 bases and at J to 8 bases, leaving 10 bases not matched to a gene. The CDR3 is made up of 16 amino acids.

The chain joins TRBV4-3 to TRBJ2-1; 10 nucleotides agree with TRBD2. Germline CDR1 reads LGHNA; CDR2 reads YSLEER. V trimming: 4 bases; J trimming: 9 bases; junction bases outside the gene matches: 9. The CDR3 length is 15 residues. In DNA, the CDR3 is TGCGCCAGCAGCCCCCTAGGAGCGGGAGGGACTGAGCAGTTCTTC. Protein: CASSPLGAGGTEQFF.

This clone is a singleton in its sample. V gene TRBV20-1 combines with J gene TRBJ2-1; D possibly corresponds to TRBD1 (5 bases). This CDR3 is 11 amino acids long. V shed 6 bases and J shed 6 bases, with 9 bases lying between them. Germline V gene lookup returns CDR1 DFQATT and CDR2 SNEGSKA (reference sequence). CDR3 sequence reads: CSATGFNEQFF. CDR3 DNA: TGCAGTGCCACAGGATTCAATGAGCAGTTCTTC.

A word on this clone: A junction boundary mismatches the germline segment, possibly from a read error. The chain uses TRBV7-8 and TRBJ2-4, with D possibly being TRBD2 (6 bases). Germline V gene sequence: CDR1 SGHVS, CDR2 FQNEAQ. This CDR3 is built from 16 residues. In nucleotides, the CDR3 is TGTGCCAGCACTAAACCGGGGGAGTGGGCCAAAAACAGTCAGTACTTC. Translation: CASTKPGEWAKNSQYF. Supplemented by reference TRBV7-8 and TRBJ2-4, the full variable domain reads GAGVSQSPRYKVAKRGQDVALRCDPISGHVSLFWYQQALGQGPEFLTYFQNEAQLDKSGLPSDRFFAERPEGSVSTLKIQRTQQEDSAVYLCASTKPGEWAKNSQYFGAGTRLSVL.